This entry lists 23 T cell receptor beta chains sequenced from one sample in a study of monozygotic twins with inflammatory bowel disease. TCRdb reprocessed the 5' RACE reads, keeping one entry per CDR3 protein, no DNA. This sample contains 210,000 or so distinct CDR3 sequences. Sequenced sample: blood. These TCRs come from a human donor with ulcerative colitis or Crohn's disease, or a healthy co-twin of an affected twin (not recorded which).

The gene calls are TRBV29-1 and TRBJ1-2. Looked up from germline, CDR1 is SQVTM and CDR2 is ANQGSEA. The CDR3 has 13 residues. CDR3 protein: CSVVTLGNYGYTF.

J is TRBJ2-3 and V is TRBV6-5; no DNA is available, so the TRBD1 call from TCRdb remains unchecked. This CDR3 region has 14 residues. Per germline, CDR1 MNHEY and CDR2 SVGAGI. Here the CDR3 reads CASSYARGGDTQYF.

The rearrangement links TRBV7-8 to TRBJ2-1. The germline V gene has CDR1 SGHVS and CDR2 FQNEAQ. CDR3 length: 14 amino acids. CDR3 loop: CASSLWEVYNEQFF.

The genes are TRBV28 and TRBJ2-3; TCRdb outputs TRBD2, but without DNA this stays unchecked. The CDR3 runs to 16 residues. From germline, CDR1 is MDHEN and CDR2 SYDVKM. This chain's CDR3 is CASSSPGSGGTDTQYF.

V gene TRBV11-2 combines with J gene TRBJ2-7. Germline CDR1 SGHAT, CDR2 FQNNGV. The CDR3 is 13 amino acids. CDR3 in amino acids: CASSLAGPDEQYF.

CDR3 amino acids: CASSVGEGEQYF. The rearrangement links TRBV9 to TRBJ2-7. Germline loops: CDR1 SGDLS, CDR2 YYNGEE. CDR3 length: 12 residues.

This chain joins TRBV7-2 and TRBJ1-1. The CDR3 spans 11 residues. Germline values: CDR1 SGHTA, CDR2 FQGNSA. The CDR3 sequence: CASSLANEAFF.

The J gene is TRBJ2-3, the V gene TRBV7-9; the TCRdb call, TRBD2, lacks DNA for checking. Germline CDR1 and CDR2: SEHNR and FQNEAQ (reference sequence). The CDR3 totals 15 residues. CDR3: CASSFLATSTDTQYF.

The rearrangement uses TRBV7-9 and TRBJ2-1; TCRdb's assignment of TRBD2 cannot be checked, as there is no DNA. Germline CDR1 SEHNR, CDR2 FQNEAQ (reference sequence). This CDR3 is built from 14 residues. CDR3 residues: CASSSWTSGNEQFF.

This chain connects TRBV19 to TRBJ1-1; as DNA is missing, the TRBD1 call by TCRdb cannot be tested. CDR3 size: 17 residues. Germline CDR1 reads LNHDA; CDR2 reads SQIVND (reference sequence). CDR3 in amino acids: CASIRSGLEPTDTEAFF.

CDR3 residues: CAWSVTMPSDTQYF. This chain uses TRBV30 with TRBJ2-3; TCRdb's D gene call, TRBD2, goes unchecked for lack of DNA. Germline-derived CDR1 and CDR2 are GTSNPN and SVGIG (reference sequence). This CDR3 comprises 14 residues.

This chain links TRBV7-6 with TRBJ2-1; the TRBD1 assignment by TCRdb is unverifiable without DNA. The CDR3 spans 12 residues. Per germline, CDR1 SGHVS and CDR2 FNYEAQ. CDR3 amino acids: CASSSPGQGKFF.

The J gene is TRBJ2-1, the V gene TRBV12-3 or TRBV12-4; TCRdb lists TRBD1, though no DNA is available to test this call. The CDR3 runs to 16 residues. This CDR3 is CASSLKSPSPYNEQFF.

J is TRBJ2-3 and V is TRBV5-4; as DNA is missing, the TRBD1 call by TCRdb cannot be tested. The CDR3 covers 16 residues. Germline CDR1 reads SGHNT; CDR2 reads YYREEE (reference sequence). CDR3 sequence reads: CASSPPGPASTDTQYF.

The rearrangement joins TRBV5-1 to TRBJ1-6; without DNA, the TCRdb call of TRBD1 cannot be checked. Germline assignment: CDR1 SGHRS and CDR2 YFSETQ. The CDR3 contains 14 residues. CDR3 loop: CAGSLDGIGSPLHF.

V is TRBV10-3 and J is TRBJ1-5. This CDR3 has 15 amino acids. Germline lookup yields CDR1 ENHRY and CDR2 SYGVKD. The CDR3 region is CAISEANTGNQPQHF.

The rearrangement uses TRBV6-5 and TRBJ1-2; the TRBD1 assignment by TCRdb is unverifiable without DNA. The CDR3 is 12 amino acids. The V gene's germline CDR1 is MNHEY and CDR2 SVGAGI. The CDR3 region is CASSYSDSAYTF.

This chain joins TRBV12-3 or TRBV12-4 and TRBJ1-4; TCRdb proposes TRBD1, but this gene call is untestable without DNA. This CDR3 spans 14 amino acids. CDR3 protein: CASSSGQSYEKLFF.

The V gene is TRBV5-1, the J gene TRBJ1-1. The V gene's germline CDR1 is SGHRS and CDR2 YFSETQ. There are 15 residues in the CDR3. The CDR3 sequence is CASSGSDGLYVEAFF. Drawing the rest from reference TRBV5-1 and TRBJ1-1, the complete variable domain is KAGVTQTPRYLIKTRGQQVTLSCSPISGHRSVSWYQQTPGQGLQFLFEYFSETQRNKGNFPGRFSGRQFSNSRSEMNVSTLELGDSALYLCASSGSDGLYVEAFFGQGTRLTVV.

The CDR3 loop reads CASSLAGIASGGYTF. The chain couples TRBV5-1 to TRBJ1-2; TCRdb outputs TRBD1, but without DNA this stays unchecked. The CDR3 is 15 residues long. Germline assignment: CDR1 SGHRS and CDR2 YFSETQ.

The V call is TRBV7-2, the J call TRBJ2-2. The length of the CDR3 is 13 residues. CDR1 and CDR2 from the germline V gene are SGHTA and FQGNSA. CDR3 region: CASSLEGTGELFF.

The rearrangement joins TRBV5-1 to TRBJ2-6. The CDR3 is made up of 14 amino acids. The V gene's germline CDR1 is SGHRS and CDR2 YFSETQ. This chain's CDR3 is CASSMSSGANVLTF.

The CDR3 loop is CASSPWTGLEGNQPQHF. The chain employs TRBV5-6 and TRBJ1-5. This CDR3 contains 17 residues. Germline V gene data show CDR1 as SGHDT and CDR2 as YYEEEE. Drawing the rest from reference TRBV5-6 and TRBJ1-5, the complete variable domain is DAGVTQSPTHLIKTRGQQVTLRCSPKSGHDTVSWYQQALGQGPQFIFQYYEEEERQRGNFPDRFSGHQFPNYSSELNVNALLLGDSALYLCASSPWTGLEGNQPQHFGDGTRLSIL.